This entry is about one TCR beta chain. Germline is not matched at one junction end, which may reflect a read error. This entry is derived from a study of molecular identifiers for immune sequencing clone quantification. Per germline, CDR1 LGHNA and CDR2 YSLEER. The CDR3 has 18 amino acids. TCRdb re-called the PCR reads through MiXCR, storing one row per CDR3 protein. The sample lists some 650,000 distinct CDR3 sequences; just under 20% were seen once. The rearrangement links TRBV4-3 to TRBJ2-3; TRBD2 matches at 10 bases. The sequence derives from a human donor in good health. Some libraries in this study had Jurkat cell RNA spiked in. Sequencing input: naive CD8+ T cells from blood, with Jurkat cell RNA spiked in. Subset given: FACS-sorted CD8+CD4-CCR7+CD45RA+ naive T cells. In nucleotides, the CDR3 is TGCACCAGCAGCCAAGAAGGCGCTAGCGGGAGAGTGGCAGATACGCAGTATTTT. It codes for CTSSQEGASGRVADTQYF.